The rows below give T cell receptor beta chains drawn from one sample of a study of blood T cell repertoires in COVID-19. Libraries were prepared by immunoSEQ multiplex PCR; TCRdb keeps only in-frame clonotypes and omits some of them. Of roughly 160,000 clones in the sample, 74% were seen once. The sequenced sample was peripheral blood. The source is a woman at least 80 years old with acute or convalescent COVID-19. Both conserved end residues are part of each CDR3. D genes are given only for firm matches. Size values are once, few and many counts, or a class for expanded clones, and some rows have none.

V gene,clone size,D gene,J gene,CDR3 DNA,CDR3 protein
TRBV7-2,-,-,TRBJ1-2,TGTGCCAGCAGCTTAGGCGGCGCAGGGAACTATGGCTACACCTTC,CASSLGGAGNYGYTF
TRBV29-1,once,TRBD1,TRBJ2-5,TGCAGCGTACTGACAGGGAAAGAGACCCAGTACTTC,CSVLTGKETQYF
TRBV23-1,-,-,TRBJ2-7,TGCGCCAGCAGTCAATACGGCGGAAGAGCGTACATCTCCTACGAGCAGTACTTC,CASSQYGGRAYISYEQYF
TRBV19,few,TRBD2,TRBJ2-7,TGTGCCAGTACCAGGGAGGGGTCGCCGGGACTAGCGGCCTCCTACGAGCAGTACTTC,CASTREGSPGLAASYEQYF
TRBV7-3,-,-,TRBJ2-3,TGTGCCAGCAGCCCCAGCGGCTGGACGCAGTATTTT,CASSPSGWTQYF
TRBV27,-,TRBD1,TRBJ1-2,TGTGCCAGCAGTTTGGGCTGGGACAGCATCTATGGCTACACCTTC,CASSLGWDSIYGYTF
TRBV5-1,-,-,TRBJ2-2,TGCGCCAGCAGCACCGAAAGCCACGGGGCCGGGGAGCTGTTTTTT,CASSTESHGAGELFF
TRBV27,-,-,TRBJ2-1,TGTGCCAGCACCCGGACTACAACCTCCTACAATGAGCAGTTCTTC,CASTRTTTSYNEQFF
TRBV10-3,-,-,TRBJ2-7,TGTGCCATCAGTGAGTGGGAGACCCCTTACGAGCAGTACTTC,CAISEWETPYEQYF
TRBV6-5,-,-,TRBJ2-3,-,CASSYFGQGSTDTQYF
TRBV6-5,-,TRBD1,TRBJ1-2,TGTGCCAGCAGCCGACAGGGGAACTATGGCTACACCTTC,CASSRQGNYGYTF
TRBV19,-,-,TRBJ1-6,TGTGCCAGCGAAGGGGGTTTCAATAATTCACCCCTCCACTTT,CASEGGFNNSPLHF
TRBV10-2,-,-,TRBJ2-7,TGCGCCAGCCTAGCGGACAGCACCTACGAGCAGTACTTC,CASLADSTYEQYF
TRBV5-1,once,TRBD2,TRBJ2-2,TGCGCCAGCAGCAAAACTAGCGGGATGAACACCGGGGAGCTGTTTTTT,CASSKTSGMNTGELFF
TRBV2,-,-,TRBJ1-4,TGTGCCAGCAGTGAGTCTCCCCGGGAGGGAAAACTGTTTTTT,CASSESPREGKLFF
TRBV5-4,-,-,TRBJ1-1,TGTGCCAGCAGCTTTGAAGGAGGTGGCCCTTCCTGGGGAGCTTTCTTT,CASSFEGGGPSWGAFF
TRBV11-2,-,-,TRBJ2-2,TGTGCCAGCAGCTTACCTCCGAACACCGGGGAGCTGTTTTTT,CASSLPPNTGELFF
TRBV7-9,-,TRBD1,TRBJ2-2,TGTGCCAGCAGCCTCCGGAGGGGGACAGGGGGCACCGGGGAGCTGTTTTTT,CASSLRRGTGGTGELFF
TRBV5-1,-,TRBD1,TRBJ2-5,TGCGCCAGCAGCTCTGCGACAGGGTCCGAGACCCAGTACTTC,CASSSATGSETQYF
TRBV27,-,TRBD1,TRBJ1-5,TGTGCCAGCAGTCCCCGGACAGGGGGCATAGGCAATCAGCCCCAGCATTTT,CASSPRTGGIGNQPQHF
TRBV19,-,-,TRBJ2-6,TGTGCCAGTAGTATACCCACAGGGTCTGGGGCCAACGTCCTGACTTTC,CASSIPTGSGANVLTF
TRBV4-2,-,-,TRBJ2-1,TGTGCCAGCAGTCTTAATGGCGGTGAGGTTGAGCAGTTCTTC,CASSLNGGEVEQFF
TRBV7-9,-,TRBD2,TRBJ2-5,TGTGCCAGCAGCTTTGCGGGAGTAGAGACCCAGTACTTC,CASSFAGVETQYF
TRBV7-2,-,TRBD2,TRBJ2-7,TGTGCCAGCAGCTTCACTAGCGGGAACGAGCAGTACTTC,CASSFTSGNEQYF
TRBV28,-,-,TRBJ2-1,TGTGCCAGCAGTTTATACACGGAAGGAGGGCAGTTCTTC,CASSLYTEGGQFF
TRBV5-1,-,TRBD1,TRBJ1-1,TGCGCCAGCAGCTTGTCGAGACAGGGGATCGGAGCTTTCTTT,CASSLSRQGIGAFF
TRBV30,-,TRBD1,TRBJ1-1,TGTGCCTGGAGCCCGGGACAGCCGCAGGACACTGAAGCTTTCTTT,CAWSPGQPQDTEAFF
TRBV24-1,few,-,TRBJ2-5,TGTGCCACCAGTGATTTTGGGGCAACGCAAGAGACCCAGTACTTC,CATSDFGATQETQYF
TRBV7-9,-,TRBD2,TRBJ2-1,TGTGCCAGCAGCGCACTAGCGGGAGATGAGCAGTTCTTC,CASSALAGDEQFF
TRBV19,-,-,TRBJ2-6,TGTGCCAGTAGTGTTGGTTGGCAGGGTGACGGGGCCAACGTCCTGACTTTC,CASSVGWQGDGANVLTF
TRBV5-1,-,-,TRBJ2-7,TGCGCCAGCAGCTGGCAGGGGATCCCTTACGAGCAGTACTTC,CASSWQGIPYEQYF
TRBV19,few,-,TRBJ2-2,TGTGCCAGTTTTGACTATGGGACCGGGGAGCTGTTTTTT,CASFDYGTGELFF